These 7 T cell receptor beta chains were all obtained from the same sample, sequenced in a study of regulatory T cells in long-lasting Graves disease. The time point denotes: newly diagnosed GD, antithyroid drugs for less than 3 months. Following extraction of RNA from PBMCs, that RNA was used to make the TCR library. Investigators prepared the TCR beta libraries by applying iRepertoire HTBI primers and Arm-PCR of CDR3 regions. In TCRdb, the multiplex PCR reads were re-called with MiXCR into one record per CDR3 protein. Counted here are more than 300,000 distinct CDR3 sequences, 10% to 15% occurring once; the ten biggest clones make up 15% to 20%. These data are also associated with another study on T cells in Graves' hyperthyroidism and ophthalmopathy.

The sequenced sample was peripheral blood mononuclear cells (PBMCs), obtained at new diagnosis, from a patient treated with antithyroid drugs. Source of these receptors: a woman between 18 and 29 years old with Graves disease.

There are many counts of this clonotype. The chain carries TRBV6-2 or TRBV6-3 and TRBJ2-3, with D uncertain. The V gene's germline CDR1 is MNHEY and CDR2 SVGEGT. This CDR3 spans 17 amino acids. With 0 bases removed from V and 2 bases from J, the gap between germline ends came to 15 bases. CDR3: CASSYSFLRKNTDTQYF. In nucleotides, the CDR3 is TGTGCCAGCAGTTACTCGTTTTTGCGAAAAAACACAGATACGCAGTATTTT.

The gene calls are TRBV7-8 and TRBJ2-7; D is perhaps TRBD2 (7 bases). CDR3 length: 13 amino acids. V was clipped by 8 bases and J by 1 base, with 12 bases between them. Looked up from germline, CDR1 is SGHVS and CDR2 is FQNEAQ. CDR3 sequence reads: CASGGGPSYEQYV. The CDR3 nucleotides read TGTGCCAGCGGGGGGGGCCCGTCCTACGAGCAGTACGTC.

This clonotype was seen at least ten times. The gene calls are TRBV7-9 and TRBJ2-7; 13 bases fit TRBD2. Germline CDR1 is SEHNR and CDR2 is FQNEAQ (reference sequence). Losses at the gene ends were 5 bases for V and 5 bases for J; bases not matched to a gene: 6. The CDR3 runs 15 residues. CDR3 coding DNA: TGTGCCAGCAGCACAGGACTAGCGGGAGCTCACGAGCAGTACTTC. Translated: CASSTGLAGAHEQYF. Complete variable domain (other parts from reference TRBV7-9 and TRBJ2-7): DTGVSQNPRHKITKRGQNVTFRCDPISEHNRLYWYRQTLGQGPEFLTYFQNEAQLEKSRLLSDRFSAERPKGSFSTLEIQRTEQGDSAMYLCASSTGLAGAHEQYFGPGTRLTVT.

This clonotype was counted at least ten times. This sequence joins TRBV7-9 and TRBJ1-1; possibly TRBD1 for D (5 bases). Trimming took 1 base from V and 7 from J, leaving 7 bases between them. The germline V gene has CDR1 SEHNR and CDR2 FQNEAQ (reference sequence). The CDR3 consists of 12 residues. The DNA of the CDR3 is TGTGCCAGCAGCTTAGGGGGCGATGAAGCTTTCTTT. This translates into CASSLGGDEAFF. Combining the CDR3 with reference TRBV7-9 and TRBJ1-1 gives the whole variable domain DTGVSQNPRHKITKRGQNVTFRCDPISEHNRLYWYRQTLGQGPEFLTYFQNEAQLEKSRLLSDRFSAERPKGSFSTLEIQRTEQGDSAMYLCASSLGGDEAFFGQGTRLTVV.

The chain couples TRBV6-2 or TRBV6-3 to TRBJ1-2; 8 bases are shared with TRBD1. In germline, CDR1 is MNHEY, CDR2 SVGEGT. CDR3 length: 14 residues. V dropped 6 bases and J dropped 4; count of bases not matched to a gene: 7. As DNA, the CDR3 is TGTGCCAGCAGATCACAGGGGGTTTCCTATGGCTACACCTTC. Residues: CASRSQGVSYGYTF.

This clonotype has only a few counts. This chain joins TRBV20-1 and TRBJ1-2; D not resolved. CDR1 and CDR2 (germline): DFQATT, SNEGSKA (reference sequence). V was clipped by 3 bases and J by 2 bases, with 19 bases between them. The CDR3 contains 16 residues. CDR3 region: CSASSSPGRSNYGYTF. The CDR3 coding sequence is TGCAGTGCTAGTTCGTCACCTGGACGGAGCAACTATGGCTACACCTTC.

This chain links TRBV18 with TRBJ1-1, with 9 bases aligning to TRBD1. In germline, CDR1 is KGHSH, CDR2 LQKENI. Trimming took 1 base from V and 4 from J; bases not matched to a gene: 7. The CDR3 loop spans 16 amino acids. The CDR3 nucleotides are TGTGCCAGCTCACCACAACAGGGGGCCGGGGGCACTGAAGCTTTCTTT. Its protein is CASSPQQGAGGTEAFF.